These 32 T cell receptor beta chains originate from one sample sequenced in a study of blood T cell repertoires in COVID-19. Assay: immunoSEQ multiplex PCR; the TCRdb copy retains only in-frame clones and omits some. The table records some 350,000 clones, about 90% of them present only once. The specimen was PBMCs or T cells enriched from blood (not recorded which). These receptors were obtained from a man aged 25-40 years who had recovered from COVID-19.

The chain joins TRBV4-1 to TRBJ1-2; D might be TRBD1 (5 bases). V was clipped by 0 bases and J by 2 bases, with 7 bases between them. CDR1 and CDR2 from the germline V gene are MGHRA and YSYEKL. This CDR3 has 14 residues. The DNA of the CDR3 is TGCGCCAGCAGCCAAGAACCAGGGAACTATGGCTACACCTTC. It is translated as CASSQEPGNYGYTF.

The chain joins TRBV7-2 to TRBJ1-1; D is possibly TRBD1 (5 bases). V was clipped by 0 bases and J by 1 base, with 9 bases between them. Germline V gene data show CDR1 as SGHTA and CDR2 as FQGNSA. This CDR3 is 15 amino acids long. The CDR3 nucleotides read TGTGCCAGCAGCTTAGCGGGGCTCCAGAACACTGAAGCTTTCTTT. Its translation is CASSLAGLQNTEAFF. Based on the CDR3 plus reference TRBV7-2 and TRBJ1-1, the full variable domain is GAGVSQSPSNKVTEKGKDVELRCDPISGHTALYWYRQSLGQGLEFLIYFQGNSAPDKSGLPSDRFSAERTGGSVSTLTIQRTQQEDSAVYLCASSLAGLQNTEAFFGQGTRLTVV.

The J gene is TRBJ1-4, the V gene TRBV24-1, with D uncertain. This CDR3 has 15 residues. With 4 bases removed from V and 12 bases from J, the gap between germline ends came to 20 bases. Germline CDR1 KGHDR, CDR2 SFDVKD. The CDR3 here is CATSDPGGPGEELFF. Written as DNA, the CDR3 is TGTGCCACCAGTGACCCCGGCGGTCCCGGTGAGGAACTGTTTTTT.

This chain uses TRBV28 with TRBJ2-5, with 8 bases fitting TRBD2. Germline lookup yields CDR1 MDHEN and CDR2 SYDVKM. CDR3 length: 14 amino acids. J lost 2 bases, V lost 3 bases, and 2 bases had no gene match. Here the CDR3 reads CASSFLAGQETQYF. The CDR3 DNA reads as TGTGCCAGCAGTTTTCTAGCGGGTCAAGAGACCCAGTACTTC.

The chain combines TRBV30 with TRBJ2-7; perhaps TRBD1 as D (7 bases). The germline V gene encodes CDR1 GTSNPN and CDR2 SVGIG (reference sequence). V lost 7 bases to trimming and J lost 5 bases, with 15 bases between them. This CDR3 has 12 residues. For the CDR3, the DNA is TGTGCCTTAACAGGGGAGGTCCACGAGCAGTACTTC. Its protein product is CALTGEVHEQYF.

There are a few counts of this clone. The chain combines TRBV5-7 with TRBJ2-3; weak D call: TRBD1 (6 bases). TRBV5-7 is given ORF status, its function remaining uncertain. V shed 5 bases and J shed 0 bases, with 16 bases lying between them. This CDR3 has 16 amino acids. Here the CDR3 DNA reads TGTGCCAGCAGGCGATACCAGGGGAAAAGCACAGATACGCAGTATTTT. This gives the protein CASRRYQGKSTDTQYF.

The V gene is TRBV7-9, the J gene TRBJ2-5; the match to TRBD1 covers 8 bases. After removal of 1 base from V and 5 bases from J, the junction contained 9 bases not matched to a gene. Germline V gene sequence: CDR1 SEHNR, CDR2 FQNEAQ (reference sequence). The CDR3 covers 16 residues. CDR3 sequence (DNA): TGTGCCAGCAGCTTAGGAGGTCAGGGGGCAGGGGAGACCCAGTACTTC. It yields the protein CASSLGGQGAGETQYF.

The chain joins TRBV29-1 to TRBJ1-3; D is unresolved. Deletions cut 0 bases from V and 8 bases from J, with 5 bases between. CDR1 and CDR2 from the germline V gene are SQVTM and ANQGSEA. The CDR3 is 11 residues long. DNA of the CDR3: TGCAGCGTTGAAGACCCTTACACCATATATTTT. Encoded protein: CSVEDPYTIYF. The whole variable domain, remainder taken from reference TRBV29-1 and TRBJ1-3, is SAVISQKPSRDICQRGTSLTIQCQVDSQVTMMFWYRQQPGQSLTLIATANQGSEATYESGFVIDKFPISRPNLTFSTLTVSNMSPEDSSIYLCSVEDPYTIYFGEGSWLTVV.

The J gene is TRBJ1-2, the V gene TRBV18; TRBD1 aligns across 7 bases. J was trimmed by 4 bases and V by 2 bases; bases with no gene match: 10. CDR3 length: 16 amino acids. Germline CDR1 and CDR2: KGHSH and LQKENI. The CDR3 region is CASSPAARGSFYGYTF. CDR3 sequence (DNA): TGTGCCAGCTCACCAGCGGCCAGGGGGAGCTTCTATGGCTACACCTTC. Full variable domain (remainder filled in from reference TRBV18 and TRBJ1-2): NAGVMQNPRHLVRRRGQEARLRCSPMKGHSHVYWYRQLPEEGLKFMVYLQKENIIDESGMPKERFSAEFPKEGPSILRIQQVVRGDSAAYFCASSPAARGSFYGYTFGSGTRLTVV.

The chain employs TRBV6-4 and TRBJ2-3, with TRBD2 matching 10 bases. This CDR3 is 18 amino acids long. Germline V gene data show CDR1 as MRHNA and CDR2 as SNTAGT. Trimming removed 5 bases from V and 0 bases from J; junction bases left unmatched: 11. As DNA, the CDR3 is TGTGCCAGCAGTTTCTCCCATAGGACTAGCGGCAGCACAGATACGCAGTATTTT. Protein: CASSFSHRTSGSTDTQYF.

The chain uses TRBV6-4 and TRBJ2-3; D is possibly TRBD1 (5 bases). CDR1 and CDR2 from the germline V gene are MRHNA and SNTAGT. The CDR3 is 15 amino acids. V lost 4 bases and J 2 bases, leaving 13 bases between the germline ends. Here the CDR3 DNA reads TGTGCCAGCAGTGTCCGCAGGGAACCCACAGATACGCAGTATTTT. This sequence encodes CASSVRREPTDTQYF.

Concerning this clone itself: The same CDR3 is also encoded by other DNA sequences in this sample. The chain is built from TRBV18 and TRBJ2-5, with a possible D match to TRBD2 (5 bases). CDR1 and CDR2 from the germline V gene are KGHSH and LQKENI. V lost 3 bases to trimming and J lost 2 bases, with 7 bases between them. The CDR3 has 13 amino acids. The DNA of the CDR3 is TGTGCCAGCTCACCGGCGGGTCAAGAGACCCAGTACTTC. Encoded protein: CASSPAGQETQYF. The complete variable domain, with remaining parts taken from reference TRBV18 and TRBJ2-5, reads NAGVMQNPRHLVRRRGQEARLRCSPMKGHSHVYWYRQLPEEGLKFMVYLQKENIIDESGMPKERFSAEFPKEGPSILRIQQVVRGDSAAYFCASSPAGQETQYFGPGTRLLVL.

The chain has TRBV27 and TRBJ1-3; TRBD1 is a possible D gene (5 bases). This CDR3 region has 15 residues. V shed 6 bases and J shed 12 bases, with 24 bases lying between them. The germline V gene encodes CDR1 MNHEY and CDR2 SMNVEV (reference sequence). The CDR3 reads CASSYDRPSGKLIYF. The CDR3 DNA reads as TGTGCCAGCAGCTACGACAGACCCTCTGGAAAGCTCATATATTTT.

V gene TRBV27 combines with J gene TRBJ2-7; TRBD1 is a possible D gene (6 bases). With 7 bases removed from V and 4 bases from J, the gap between germline ends came to 11 bases. CDR1 is MNHEY, CDR2 SMNVEV, per germline (reference sequence). This CDR3 contains 12 residues. CDR3 nucleotides: TGTGCCAGCAAGGCAGGGGCATACGAGCAGTACTTC. This translates into CASKAGAYEQYF.

This clone showed up just a few times. The DNA for the CDR3 is TGTGCCAGCAGTGAATTCGGGACAGGGATCGACGAGCAGTACTTC. Translated: CASSEFGTGIDEQYF. The rearrangement links TRBV6-1 to TRBJ2-7; TRBD1 matches 9 bases. Germline V gene data show CDR1 as MNHNS and CDR2 as SASEGT. V gave up 2 bases and J gave up 5 bases; unmatched junction bases: 7. The CDR3 covers 15 residues.

This clone was counted once. The chain's CDR3 is CASSEARREQYF. The CDR3 nucleotides read TGTGCCAGCAGTGAAGCCAGGCGCGAGCAGTACTTC. The gene calls are TRBV6-1 and TRBJ2-7; no firm D call. The CDR3 totals 12 residues. V lost 0 bases to trimming and J lost 6 bases, with 6 bases between them. Germline V gives CDR1 MNHNS, CDR2 SASEGT.

The chain employs TRBV6-2 or TRBV6-3 and TRBJ1-1, with 7 bases identical to TRBD1. Trimming took 4 bases from V and 4 from J; bases not matched to a gene: 0. The CDR3 is 12 amino acids. Germline CDR1 is MNHEY and CDR2 is SVGEGT. The chain's CDR3 is CASSWTGTEAFF. In DNA form, the CDR3 reads TGTGCCAGCAGTTGGACAGGCACTGAAGCTTTCTTT.

The chain is built from TRBV30 and TRBJ2-1; 9 nucleotides line up with TRBD1. The germline CDR1 and CDR2 sequences are GTSNPN and SVGIG (reference sequence). CDR3 size: 15 residues. Trimming cost V 2 bases and J 1 base; bases outside gene matches: 3. DNA for the CDR3: TGTGCCTGGAGTCTCGGACAGGGGTCCTACAATGAGCAGTTCTTC. This translates into CAWSLGQGSYNEQFF.

J is TRBJ1-6 and V is TRBV4-1; a possible D gene is TRBD1 (6 bases). Germline V gene data show CDR1 as MGHRA and CDR2 as YSYEKL. V dropped 1 base and J dropped 6 bases, with 10 bases sitting between them. CDR3 length equals 15 residues. CDR3 DNA sequence: TGCGCCAGCAGCCAAGGACAGGCCTTTAATTCACCCCTCCACTTT. Its translation is CASSQGQAFNSPLHF.

The chain combines TRBV7-9 with TRBJ1-4, with 9 bases identical to TRBD1. V trimming: 7 bases; J trimming: 7 bases; junction bases outside the gene matches: 16. CDR1 SEHNR and CDR2 FQNEAQ come from the germline V gene (reference sequence). This CDR3 region has 17 residues. CDR3 nucleotide sequence: TGTGCCAGCACCTCAAAGCGGGACAGGGAAGGGGGTGAAAAACTGTTTTTT. Its protein product is CASTSKRDREGGEKLFF. Complete variable domain (other parts from reference TRBV7-9 and TRBJ1-4): DTGVSQNPRHKITKRGQNVTFRCDPISEHNRLYWYRQTLGQGPEFLTYFQNEAQLEKSRLLSDRFSAERPKGSFSTLEIQRTEQGDSAMYLCASTSKRDREGGEKLFFGSGTQLSVL.

This rearrangement joins TRBV15 to TRBJ1-2; 8 nucleotides agree with TRBD1. Germline CDR1 LNHNV, CDR2 YYDKDF (reference sequence). The V gene end was trimmed by 1 base and the J gene end by 8 bases; junction bases not matched to a gene: 6. The CDR3 spans 14 residues. CDR3 in amino acids: CATSRGGTGQGYTF. CDR3 in DNA: TGTGCCACCAGCAGAGGCGGGACAGGTCAAGGCTACACCTTC.

The rearrangement joins TRBV5-1 to TRBJ1-1; 12 positions agree with TRBD1. CDR1 and CDR2 from the germline V gene are SGHRS and YFSETQ. The CDR3 has 16 amino acids. Trimming at V came to 4 bases and at J to 1 base, leaving 5 bases not matched to a gene. This CDR3 reads CASSKGQGARNTEAFF. CDR3 coding DNA: TGCGCCAGCAGCAAGGGACAGGGGGCGAGGAACACTGAAGCTTTCTTT. The full variable domain, rest sourced from reference TRBV5-1 and TRBJ1-1, is KAGVTQTPRYLIKTRGQQVTLSCSPISGHRSVSWYQQTPGQGLQFLFEYFSETQRNKGNFPGRFSGRQFSNSRSEMNVSTLELGDSALYLCASSKGQGARNTEAFFGQGTRLTVV.

The rearrangement uses TRBV19 and TRBJ1-5, with D possibly matching TRBD1 (6 bases). This CDR3 comprises 14 residues. The germline gives CDR1 LNHDA, CDR2 SQIVND (reference sequence). Trimming left V 5 bases short and J 3 bases short, with 11 bases between. CDR3 loop: CASSVRDTNQPQHF. CDR3 bases: TGTGCCAGTAGTGTCCGGGACACCAATCAGCCCCAGCATTTT. Supplemented by reference TRBV19 and TRBJ1-5, the full variable domain reads DGGITQSPKYLFRKEGQNVTLSCEQNLNHDAMYWYRQDPGQGLRLIYYSQIVNDFQKGDIAEGYSVSREKKESFPLTVTSAQKNPTAFYLCASSVRDTNQPQHFGDGTRLSIL.

This chain joins TRBV5-1 and TRBJ2-3; D unresolved. CDR1 is SGHRS, CDR2 YFSETQ, per germline. The CDR3 extends over 15 amino acids. V was shortened by 0 bases and J by 2 bases, with 10 bases between the two germline ends. This CDR3 reads CASSLAVGVTDTQYF. In DNA form, the CDR3 reads TGCGCCAGCAGCTTGGCCGTGGGCGTCACAGATACGCAGTATTTT.

V usage is TRBV29-1 and J usage is TRBJ1-1, with D uncertain. Germline-derived CDR1 and CDR2 are SQVTM and ANQGSEA. V lost 6 bases to trimming and J lost 3 bases, with 14 bases between them. This CDR3 spans 13 amino acids. CDR3 DNA: TGCAGCGTGGAGGATATATCGTACACTGAAGCTTTCTTT. Protein product: CSVEDISYTEAFF.

The rearrangement links TRBV24-1 to TRBJ2-3, with 7 bases that match TRBD2. The CDR3 covers 17 residues. The germline V gene encodes CDR1 KGHDR and CDR2 SFDVKD. Trimming removed 6 bases from V and 0 bases from J; junction bases left unmatched: 11. CDR3 amino acids: CATSTLVASGSTDTQYF. For the CDR3, the DNA is TGTGCCACCAGTACCTTGGTGGCTAGCGGTAGCACAGATACGCAGTATTTT.

The chain recombines TRBV3-1 (or the pseudogene TRBV3-2) with TRBJ2-7; TRBD1 agrees at 10 bases. Germline V CDR1 and CDR2: LGHDT, YNNKEL (reference sequence). With 4 bases clipped from V and 1 base from J, the junction kept 7 bases outside the gene matches. The CDR3 contains 16 residues. CDR3 DNA: TGTGCCAGCAGCCCACCCGACAGGGGGCTTTCCTACGAGCAGTACTTC. Translation: CASSPPDRGLSYEQYF.

The chain joins TRBV2 to TRBJ1-5, with 7 bases aligning to TRBD1. V lost 5 bases to trimming and J lost 3 bases; unmatched junction nucleotides: 10. The CDR3 contains 16 residues. Germline V gene sequence: CDR1 SNHLY, CDR2 FYNNEI. The chain's CDR3 is CASSSDRVAHNQPQHF. In DNA form, the CDR3 reads TGTGCCAGCAGTTCCGACAGGGTGGCCCACAATCAGCCCCAGCATTTT.

This sequence joins TRBV10-3 and TRBJ1-1; 8 bases map to TRBD1. The CDR3 consists of 15 residues. Trimming took 4 bases from V and 3 from J; bases not matched to a gene: 7. Germline loops: CDR1 ENHRY, CDR2 SYGVKD. CDR3 in DNA: TGTGCCATCAGTGGAGGGAACAGGGGGTACACTGAAGCTTTCTTT. This sequence encodes CAISGGNRGYTEAFF.

The chain couples TRBV24-1 to TRBJ2-1; TRBD1 matches 9 bases. In germline, CDR1 is KGHDR, CDR2 SFDVKD. This CDR3 spans 17 amino acids. The V gene end was trimmed by 0 bases and the J gene end by 5 bases; junction bases not matched to a gene: 7. The CDR3 loop reads CATSDLAPGTGNNEQFF. CDR3 DNA: TGTGCCACCAGTGATTTGGCTCCCGGGACAGGGAACAATGAGCAGTTCTTC.

The rearrangement links TRBV4-2 to TRBJ1-6; 8 bases are shared with TRBD1. The V segment lost 4 bases and the J segment 2 bases; nucleotides outside the gene matches: 4. The CDR3 consists of 16 residues. CDR1 and CDR2 (germline): LGHNA, YNFKEQ. DNA for the CDR3: TGTGCCAGCAGCCCCCGGACAGGGACCTATAATTCACCCCTCCACTTT. It codes for CASSPRTGTYNSPLHF.

This chain uses TRBV5-1 with TRBJ1-2; 9 bases line up with TRBD1. V dropped 7 bases and J dropped 11; count of bases not matched to a gene: 12. Germline values: CDR1 SGHRS, CDR2 YFSETQ. The CDR3 length is 13 residues. The chain's CDR3 is CASSRDREGMYTF. The CDR3 region has the DNA TGCGCCAGCTCCCGGGACAGGGAAGGGATGTACACCTTC.